A selection of T cell receptor beta chains follows, all from one sample in a study of human thymus T cells. Clones were read by immunoSEQ multiplex PCR, and TCRdb kept only the in-frame ones, dropping some. Of 57,000 or so clones in the sample, 94% were seen once. The sequenced material came from blood. The receptor set was obtained from a boy under two years old with a congenital heart defect but otherwise immunologically healthy. Both conserved end residues are part of each CDR3. D genes are given only for firm matches. The listing skips clone size in some rows; elsewhere it reads once, few, many or a size class.

j_call: TRBJ2-7; cdr3_length: 18; v_call: TRBV5-4; clone_size: -; d_call: TRBD1; cdr3_nt: TGTGCCAGCAGCTTGGATGGTGGCAGGACAGGGAGCTCCTACGAGCAGTACTTC; cdr3_aa: CASSLDGGRTGSSYEQYF
j_call: TRBJ2-7; cdr3_length: 11; v_call: TRBV7-9; clone_size: -; d_call: -; cdr3_nt: TGTGCCACGGGAGACGGCTACGAGCGAAACTTC; cdr3_aa: CATGDGYERNF
j_call: TRBJ2-1; cdr3_length: 15; v_call: TRBV11-3; clone_size: -; d_call: -; cdr3_nt: TGTGCCAGCAGCTTAGAGGCGGGCAGGGAAGATGAGCAGTTCTTC; cdr3_aa: CASSLEAGREDEQFF
j_call: TRBJ1-2; cdr3_length: 16; v_call: TRBV5-6; clone_size: -; d_call: TRBD1; cdr3_nt: TGTGCCAGCAGAATACCGGGACAGGCAGTCCCCTATGGCTACACCTTC; cdr3_aa: CASRIPGQAVPYGYTF
j_call: TRBJ2-4; cdr3_length: 18; v_call: TRBV7-6; clone_size: -; d_call: -; cdr3_nt: TGTGCCAGCAGCTTAGAGGCCAGCCTGCGTAATTCGGAAAACATTCAGTACTTC; cdr3_aa: CASSLEASLRNSENIQYF
j_call: TRBJ1-5; cdr3_length: 14; v_call: TRBV11-2; clone_size: -; d_call: TRBD1; cdr3_nt: TGTGCCAGCAGCTTGGACAGGGGAAATCAGCCCCAGCATTTT; cdr3_aa: CASSLDRGNQPQHF
j_call: TRBJ2-1; cdr3_length: 15; v_call: TRBV7-9; clone_size: -; d_call: TRBD2; cdr3_nt: TGTGCCAGCAGCGCAAGCGGGGCCTCCTACAATGAGCAGTTCTTC; cdr3_aa: CASSASGASYNEQFF
j_call: TRBJ2-5; cdr3_length: 12; v_call: TRBV25-1; clone_size: -; d_call: TRBD2; cdr3_nt: TGTGCCAGTAGAGTGGGACTAGGGGCCCAGTACTTC; cdr3_aa: CASRVGLGAQYF
j_call: TRBJ2-5; cdr3_length: 17; v_call: TRBV5-6; clone_size: -; d_call: TRBD2; cdr3_nt: TGTGCCAGCAGCGTCCCCCCTCTAGTTAACGGGGGGGAGACCCAGTACTTC; cdr3_aa: CASSVPPLVNGGETQYF
j_call: TRBJ2-7; cdr3_length: 11; v_call: TRBV6-1; clone_size: -; d_call: -; cdr3_nt: TGTGCCAGCAGTTACGGACAGTTGCAGTACTTC; cdr3_aa: CASSYGQLQYF
j_call: TRBJ1-6; cdr3_length: 16; v_call: TRBV7-9; clone_size: -; d_call: -; cdr3_nt: TGTGCCAGCAGCTTAGTGGTAAGATGCTATAATTCACCCCTCCACTTT; cdr3_aa: CASSLVVRCYNSPLHF
j_call: TRBJ2-7; cdr3_length: 12; v_call: TRBV2; clone_size: -; d_call: -; cdr3_nt: TGTGCCCTAGGGGCTAGGGTGTACGAGCAGTACTTC; cdr3_aa: CALGARVYEQYF
j_call: TRBJ2-3; cdr3_length: 14; v_call: TRBV9; clone_size: -; d_call: -; cdr3_nt: TGTGCCAGCAGCGTAGGGACTTACACAGATACGCAGTATTTT; cdr3_aa: CASSVGTYTDTQYF
j_call: TRBJ2-1; cdr3_length: 12; v_call: TRBV19; clone_size: -; d_call: -; cdr3_nt: TGTGCCAGTAGTATTAGAGCGGGTGAGCAGTTCTTC; cdr3_aa: CASSIRAGEQFF
j_call: TRBJ2-7; cdr3_length: 11; v_call: TRBV20-1; clone_size: -; d_call: -; cdr3_nt: TGCAGTGCTAGATACTCATACGAGCAGTACTTC; cdr3_aa: CSARYSYEQYF
j_call: TRBJ2-1; cdr3_length: 13; v_call: TRBV4-2; clone_size: -; d_call: TRBD2; cdr3_nt: TGTGCCAGCAGCCTCCGGACTAGTGATGAGCAGTTCTTC; cdr3_aa: CASSLRTSDEQFF
j_call: TRBJ1-2; cdr3_length: 13; v_call: TRBV28; clone_size: -; d_call: -; cdr3_nt: TGTGCCAGCAGTTTAAAGGGGGGCTATGGCTACACCTTC; cdr3_aa: CASSLKGGYGYTF
j_call: TRBJ2-3; cdr3_length: 15; v_call: TRBV10-2; clone_size: -; d_call: TRBD1; cdr3_nt: TGCGCCAGCAGTGAGTCGACAGGGGTCACAGATACGCAGTATTTT; cdr3_aa: CASSESTGVTDTQYF
j_call: TRBJ2-5; cdr3_length: 13; v_call: TRBV29-1; clone_size: -; d_call: -; cdr3_nt: TGCAGCGTTGTTCGGGGGGCTAAAGAGACCCAGTACTTC; cdr3_aa: CSVVRGAKETQYF
j_call: TRBJ1-2; cdr3_length: 13; v_call: TRBV5-4; clone_size: -; d_call: TRBD1; cdr3_nt: TGTGCCAGTTACGACAGGGTATGGAATGGCTACACCTTC; cdr3_aa: CASYDRVWNGYTF
j_call: TRBJ2-7; cdr3_length: 15; v_call: TRBV5-4; clone_size: -; d_call: TRBD1; cdr3_nt: TGTGCCAGCAGCTTGGGGGGGACAGGTACCTACGAGCAGTACTTC; cdr3_aa: CASSLGGTGTYEQYF
j_call: TRBJ2-1; cdr3_length: 15; v_call: TRBV7-9; clone_size: -; d_call: -; cdr3_nt: TGTGCCAGCAGCTTAATGCTAGCGTGGGGCAATGAGCAGTTCTTC; cdr3_aa: CASSLMLAWGNEQFF
j_call: TRBJ1-5; cdr3_length: 14; v_call: TRBV19; clone_size: -; d_call: -; cdr3_nt: TGTGCCAGTAGTTACTTTCTTTCAAATCAGCCCCAGCATTTT; cdr3_aa: CASSYFLSNQPQHF
j_call: TRBJ2-6; cdr3_length: 18; v_call: TRBV9; clone_size: -; d_call: -; cdr3_nt: TGTGCCAGCAGCGCGTACGGTTACCGGGGATCTGGGGCCAACGTCCTGACTTTC; cdr3_aa: CASSAYGYRGSGANVLTF
j_call: TRBJ1-2; cdr3_length: 17; v_call: TRBV5-1; clone_size: -; d_call: TRBD1; cdr3_nt: TGCGCCAGCAGCCTAATGACAGGGCTTACATCAAACTATGGCTACACCTTC; cdr3_aa: CASSLMTGLTSNYGYTF
j_call: TRBJ2-7; cdr3_length: 13; v_call: TRBV11-2; clone_size: once; d_call: -; cdr3_nt: TGTGCCAGCAGCTTAGGGTGGAGCTACGAGCAGTACTTC; cdr3_aa: CASSLGWSYEQYF
j_call: TRBJ2-3; cdr3_length: 14; v_call: TRBV27; clone_size: -; d_call: -; cdr3_nt: TGTGCCAGCAGTTTCGCGTGGGGGACAGATACGCAGTATTTT; cdr3_aa: CASSFAWGTDTQYF
j_call: TRBJ2-7; cdr3_length: 11; v_call: TRBV6-5; clone_size: -; d_call: -; cdr3_nt: TGTGCCAGCAGTTCTAACTACGAGCAGTACTTC; cdr3_aa: CASSSNYEQYF
j_call: TRBJ1-6; cdr3_length: 16; v_call: TRBV11-2; clone_size: few; d_call: TRBD1; cdr3_nt: TGTGCCAGCAGCTTAAACAGGGGGACCTATAATTCACCCCTCCACTTT; cdr3_aa: CASSLNRGTYNSPLHF
j_call: TRBJ2-7; cdr3_length: 16; v_call: TRBV27; clone_size: -; d_call: TRBD2; cdr3_nt: TGTGCCAGCAGTTTAGACCCTAGCGGCGGGCAAAACGAGCAGTACTTC; cdr3_aa: CASSLDPSGGQNEQYF
j_call: TRBJ1-4; cdr3_length: 14; v_call: TRBV6-1; clone_size: -; d_call: -; cdr3_nt: TGTGCCAGCGACGATGCAGGGGCGCATGAAAAACTGTTTTTT; cdr3_aa: CASDDAGAHEKLFF
j_call: TRBJ2-7; cdr3_length: 16; v_call: TRBV7-2; clone_size: -; d_call: TRBD2; cdr3_nt: TGTGCCAGCAGCCCAATCACGGGAGGGCCGTCCTACGAGCAGTACTTC; cdr3_aa: CASSPITGGPSYEQYF
j_call: TRBJ2-3; cdr3_length: 18; v_call: TRBV5-8; clone_size: -; d_call: -; cdr3_nt: TGTGCCAGCAGCCTGGCCGGGTGGCCGATTACCCGGATAGATACGCAGTATTTT; cdr3_aa: CASSLAGWPITRIDTQYF
j_call: TRBJ1-2; cdr3_length: 12; v_call: TRBV6-1; clone_size: -; d_call: -; cdr3_nt: TGTGCCAGCAGTGAACAACGGTATGGCTACACCTTC; cdr3_aa: CASSEQRYGYTF
j_call: TRBJ2-1; cdr3_length: 14; v_call: TRBV13; clone_size: -; d_call: TRBD2; cdr3_nt: TGTGCCAGCAGCCCTACGGGGGGGCACAATGAGCAGTTCTTC; cdr3_aa: CASSPTGGHNEQFF
j_call: TRBJ1-5; cdr3_length: 15; v_call: TRBV10-3; clone_size: -; d_call: -; cdr3_nt: TGTGCCATCAGTGAGGGGGCAGGCTTACATCAGCCCCAGCATTTT; cdr3_aa: CAISEGAGLHQPQHF
j_call: TRBJ1-1; cdr3_length: 17; v_call: TRBV19; clone_size: -; d_call: -; cdr3_nt: TGTGCCAGTACCACCAAATCCCTAAGGGCGATGAACACTGAAGCTTTCTTT; cdr3_aa: CASTTKSLRAMNTEAFF
j_call: TRBJ2-5; cdr3_length: 10; v_call: TRBV20-1; clone_size: -; d_call: -; cdr3_nt: TGCAGTGCTAGGAGGGAGACCCAGTACTTC; cdr3_aa: CSARRETQYF
j_call: TRBJ2-1; cdr3_length: 15; v_call: TRBV7-2; clone_size: -; d_call: TRBD2; cdr3_nt: TGTGCCAGCAGCTCGGGACTAGCGGGAGTCAGTGAGCAGTTCTTC; cdr3_aa: CASSSGLAGVSEQFF
j_call: TRBJ1-2; cdr3_length: 14; v_call: TRBV7-9; clone_size: -; d_call: TRBD1; cdr3_nt: TGTGCCAGCAGCTTACTGGACAGGGTAATAGGCTACACCTTC; cdr3_aa: CASSLLDRVIGYTF
j_call: TRBJ2-1; cdr3_length: 10; v_call: TRBV6-1; clone_size: -; d_call: -; cdr3_nt: TGTGCCAGCAGTGACAATGAGCAGTTCTTC; cdr3_aa: CASSDNEQFF
j_call: TRBJ2-1; cdr3_length: 12; v_call: TRBV5-4; clone_size: -; d_call: -; cdr3_nt: TGTGCCAGCAGCTCGGACAGCAATGAGCAGTTCTTC; cdr3_aa: CASSSDSNEQFF
j_call: TRBJ1-2; cdr3_length: 16; v_call: TRBV7-2; clone_size: -; d_call: -; cdr3_nt: TGTGCCAGCAGCTTAGACAATCCGGGACTCAACTATGGCTACACCTTC; cdr3_aa: CASSLDNPGLNYGYTF
j_call: TRBJ2-1; cdr3_length: 18; v_call: TRBV18; clone_size: -; d_call: TRBD2; cdr3_nt: TGTGCCAGCTCACCACGGAGACTAGCGGGAGGGGTATACAATGAGCAGTTCTTC; cdr3_aa: CASSPRRLAGGVYNEQFF
j_call: TRBJ2-6; cdr3_length: 15; v_call: TRBV13; clone_size: -; d_call: TRBD2; cdr3_nt: TGTGCCAGCAGCCCCGGGGGGGCGGGGGCCAACGTCCTGACTTTC; cdr3_aa: CASSPGGAGANVLTF
j_call: TRBJ2-5; cdr3_length: 16; v_call: TRBV4-2; clone_size: -; d_call: TRBD2; cdr3_nt: TGTGCCAGCAGCCAAGCTCTAGCGGGGGGCATGGAGACCCAGTACTTC; cdr3_aa: CASSQALAGGMETQYF
j_call: TRBJ1-6; cdr3_length: 19; v_call: TRBV7-8; clone_size: -; d_call: TRBD1; cdr3_nt: TGTGCCAGCAGCTTAGTAGGGGGAACCTGGACAGGGGGAAACTCACCCCTCCACTTT; cdr3_aa: CASSLVGGTWTGGNSPLHF
j_call: TRBJ2-7; cdr3_length: 15; v_call: TRBV11-2; clone_size: -; d_call: TRBD2; cdr3_nt: TGTGCCAGCAGCTTAGTTGCGGGGGGGCTGGGCGAGCAGTACTTC; cdr3_aa: CASSLVAGGLGEQYF
j_call: TRBJ2-7; cdr3_length: 15; v_call: TRBV7-8; clone_size: -; d_call: TRBD2; cdr3_nt: TGTGCCAGCAGCCAGACTAGCGGGGGCTCCTACGAGCAGTACTTC; cdr3_aa: CASSQTSGGSYEQYF
j_call: TRBJ2-7; cdr3_length: 13; v_call: TRBV2; clone_size: -; d_call: -; cdr3_nt: TGTGCCAGCAGAGCCGGGACCCTCTACGAGCAGTACTTC; cdr3_aa: CASRAGTLYEQYF
j_call: TRBJ1-4; cdr3_length: 16; v_call: TRBV13; clone_size: -; d_call: -; cdr3_nt: TGTGCCAGCAGCTTCAGGACTAAAGCAACTAATGAAAAACTGTTTTTT; cdr3_aa: CASSFRTKATNEKLFF
j_call: TRBJ2-7; cdr3_length: 12; v_call: TRBV7-9; clone_size: -; d_call: TRBD1; cdr3_nt: TGTGCCAGCAGCCTTGACAGGGGCGAGCAGTACTTC; cdr3_aa: CASSLDRGEQYF